These 26 T cell receptor beta chains were all obtained from the same sample, sequenced in a study of regulatory T cells in long-lasting Graves disease. The time point is: newly diagnosed GD, antithyroid drugs for less than 3 months. RNA from PBMCs was the source of the TCR library. CDR3-region Arm-PCR and iRepertoire HTBI primers produced the TCR beta libraries. TCRdb redid the calling of the multiplex PCR reads with MiXCR, one entry per CDR3 protein. The sample records some 200,000 distinct CDR3 sequences, roughly 19% being singletons. The sample was also reused in another study, on T cells in Graves' hyperthyroidism and ophthalmopathy.

Sequenced material: peripheral blood mononuclear cells (PBMCs), taken at new diagnosis, from a patient treated with antithyroid drugs. Receptors originate from a woman younger than 45 with Graves disease.

There are many counts of this clonotype. The J gene is TRBJ2-1, the V gene TRBV10-3; D is unclear. Germline V gene data show CDR1 as ENHRY and CDR2 as SYGVKD. V lost 7 bases, J lost 0 bases, and 7 bases lay in between. CDR3 length equals 13 residues. The CDR3 sequence: CAIMRNSYNEQFF. CDR3 nucleotides: TGTGCCATCATGCGGAACTCCTACAATGAGCAGTTCTTC.

This clonotype was detected ten times or more. CDR3: CASSTGWGEKLFF. In DNA form, the CDR3 reads TGTGCCAGCAGTACAGGGTGGGGCGAAAAACTGTTTTTT. The rearrangement uses TRBV6-1 and TRBJ1-4; the D gene is possibly TRBD1 (6 bases). CDR3 length equals 13 residues. V shed 5 bases and J shed 8 bases, with 12 bases lying between them. Germline V gives CDR1 MNHNS, CDR2 SASEGT.

This clonotype was seen ten or more times. The chain uses TRBV6-1 and TRBJ1-2, with a tentative D call TRBD1 (5 bases). Germline assignment: CDR1 MNHNS and CDR2 SASEGT. V was pared by 2 bases and J by 4 bases, with 20 bases between. The CDR3 is made up of 17 amino acids. The CDR3 DNA is TGTGCCAGCAGTGAAAGGGGTCAACTCATGTACCCCTATGGCTACACCTTC. This encodes CASSERGQLMYPYGYTF.

On this clonotype itself: This sequence may be a read error, since a much larger clone differs from it by one base. The chain combines TRBV6-2 or TRBV6-3 with TRBJ2-3; the match to TRBD2 covers 8 bases. The CDR3 has 17 amino acids. Germline V lookup: CDR1 MNHEY, CDR2 SVGEGT. This CDR3 is CASSYQRGGTSTDTRYF. CDR3 DNA sequence: TGTGCCAGCAGTTACCAACGGGGGGGTACTAGCACAGATACGCGGTATTTT.

This clonotype was detected many times. The chain joins TRBV19 to TRBJ2-7, with 12 nucleotides matching TRBD2. Germline V gene sequence: CDR1 LNHDA, CDR2 SQIVND (reference sequence). The V gene end was trimmed by 6 bases and the J gene end by 3 bases; junction bases not matched to a gene: 3. This CDR3 region has 14 residues. The CDR3 is CASRRTSGNYEQYF. The CDR3 DNA reads as TGTGCCAGTAGGCGGACTAGCGGGAACTACGAGCAGTACTTC.

This sequence joins TRBV5-6 and TRBJ2-1; 8 positions match TRBD2. This CDR3 comprises 15 residues. V lost 1 base to trimming and J lost 3 bases; unmatched junction nucleotides: 3. Per germline, CDR1 SGHDT and CDR2 YYEEEE. In DNA, the CDR3 is TGTGCCAGCAGCTTGAACGGGACTAGCTACAATGAGCAGTTCTTC. Its translation is CASSLNGTSYNEQFF.

The genes are TRBV2 and TRBJ1-3, with D unclear. The CDR3 spans 13 residues. The germline CDR1 and CDR2 sequences are SNHLY and FYNNEI. Deletions cut 7 bases from V and 0 bases from J, with 7 bases between. The CDR3 coding sequence is TGTGCCAGCAATTCCGACTCTGGAAACACCATATATTTT. Translated, it gives CASNSDSGNTIYF. Full variable domain (outside the CDR3, taken from reference TRBV2 and TRBJ1-3): EPEVTQTPSHQVTQMGQEVILRCVPISNHLYFYWYRQILGQKVEFLVSFYNNEISEKSEIFDDQFSVERPDGSNFTLKIRSTKLEDSAMYFCASNSDSGNTIYFGEGSWLTVV.

This clonotype has at least ten counts. The chain links TRBV30 to TRBJ2-5; TRBD2 matches 8 bases. V dropped 7 bases and J dropped 7; count of bases not matched to a gene: 17. The germline V gene encodes CDR1 GTSNPN and CDR2 SVGIG (reference sequence). CDR3 size: 15 residues. The CDR3 DNA follows: TGTGCCTTCCGGGCGGGGGGACCCTTATCGGGGACCCAGTACTTC. It codes for CAFRAGGPLSGTQYF.

This clonotype appeared many times. V usage is TRBV7-2 and J usage is TRBJ2-7; 15 bases agree with TRBD2. V lost 5 bases to trimming and J lost 4 bases; unmatched junction nucleotides: 0. The CDR3 runs 14 residues. Per germline, CDR1 SGHTA and CDR2 FQGNSA. The CDR3 reads CASSGLAGGYEQYF. DNA for the CDR3: TGTGCCAGCAGCGGACTAGCGGGAGGGTACGAGCAGTACTTC. Complete variable domain (other parts from reference TRBV7-2 and TRBJ2-7): GAGVSQSPSNKVTEKGKDVELRCDPISGHTALYWYRQSLGQGLEFLIYFQGNSAPDKSGLPSDRFSAERTGGSVSTLTIQRTQQEDSAVYLCASSGLAGGYEQYFGPGTRLTVT.

This clonotype was recorded many times. This chain connects TRBV6-5 to TRBJ2-7, with D maybe TRBD1 (6 bases). Germline assignment: CDR1 MNHEY and CDR2 SVGAGI. V was clipped by 4 bases and J by 2 bases, with 12 bases between them. The CDR3 runs to 14 residues. For the CDR3, the DNA is TGTGCCAGCAGTTTAACAGGGATACCCTACGAGCAGTACTTC. This translates into CASSLTGIPYEQYF.

In its sample, this clonotype was seen a few times. This may be a read error, as it is one base from a much larger clone. V and J are TRBV5-1 and TRBJ1-1; 10 bases are shared with TRBD1. Germline V CDR1 and CDR2: SGHRS, YFSETQ. Trimming removed 7 bases from V and 8 bases from J; junction bases left unmatched: 8. The CDR3 is 13 residues long. The CDR3 region is CASLGQGTGEAFF. The CDR3, as DNA: TGCGCCAGCTTGGGACAGGGGACAGGAGAAGCTTTCTTT.

The sample holds a few counts of this clonotype. The genes are TRBV7-3 and TRBJ1-1, with a tentative D call TRBD1 (5 bases). CDR1 is SGHTA and CDR2 is FQGTGA in the germline V gene. Trimming shortened V by 5 bases and J by 6 bases, and 19 bases separated the two germline ends. The CDR3 is 15 residues long. CDR3 DNA sequence: TGTGCCAGCAGCCCGGACCCTCCAGGGTTCGCTGAAGCTTTCTTT. Translation: CASSPDPPGFAEAFF.

This clonotype was observed many times. The chain recombines TRBV7-8 with TRBJ1-1; 9 nucleotides line up with TRBD1. This CDR3 contains 15 residues. The junction had 4 bases not matched to a gene; V was cut back by 5 bases and J by 0 bases. CDR1 and CDR2 (germline): SGHVS, FQNEAQ. This CDR3 is CASSPGDRVNTEAFF. Here the CDR3 DNA reads TGTGCCAGCAGCCCAGGGGACAGGGTGAACACTGAAGCTTTCTTT.

This clonotype came up many times. The chain recombines TRBV7-9 with TRBJ1-2; D uncertain. Per germline, CDR1 SEHNR and CDR2 FQNEAQ (reference sequence). With 5 bases removed from V and 4 bases from J, the gap between germline ends came to 14 bases. The CDR3 has 14 residues. The CDR3, as DNA: TGTGCCAGCAGCCTTCGGGCAGGACTCTATGGCTACACCTTC. Its translation is CASSLRAGLYGYTF.

This chain uses TRBV2 with TRBJ2-1; possibly TRBD1 for D (6 bases). CDR1 and CDR2 (germline): SNHLY, FYNNEI. This CDR3 comprises 13 residues. Trimming pared 7 bases from V and 8 bases from J, leaving 15 bases between. The DNA of the CDR3 is TGTGCCAGCATCCGGGACATTGGGGATGAGCAGTTCTTC. Its translation: CASIRDIGDEQFF.

This clonotype was picked up a small number of times. Being one base from a much bigger clone, this may be a read error. The V gene is TRBV7-2, the J gene TRBJ2-3, with D unresolved. Trimming took 0 bases from V and 4 from J, leaving 5 bases between them. The CDR3 extends over 13 amino acids. The germline gives CDR1 SGHTA, CDR2 FQGNSA. CDR3 in amino acids: CASSLAHADTQYF. CDR3 sequence (DNA): TGTGCCAGCAGCTTAGCTCACGCAGATACGCAGTATTTT.

Regarding this clonotype: A far larger clone is a single base away, which makes a read error likely. J is TRBJ1-2 and V is TRBV12-3 or TRBV12-4; maybe TRBD1 (5 bases). Trimming left V 6 bases short and J 3 bases short, with 11 bases between. This CDR3 has 13 amino acids. As DNA, the CDR3 is TGTGCCAGCAGGCCGGTGGGGGACTATGGCTACACCTTC. It codes for CASRPVGDYGYTF.

This clonotype was detected many times. The rearrangement uses TRBV20-1 and TRBJ1-1, with 8 nucleotides matching TRBD1. The CDR3 runs to 15 residues. The trim removed 1 base at V and 5 bases at J, leaving 9 bases unmatched. CDR1 is DFQATT, CDR2 SNEGSKA, per germline (reference sequence). The CDR3 region is CSARAQGADRTEAFF. The CDR3 nucleotides read TGCAGTGCTAGAGCCCAGGGGGCGGATCGGACTGAAGCTTTCTTT.

This clonotype has a count of ten or more. The rearrangement uses TRBV28 and TRBJ1-2, with D possibly being TRBD1 (6 bases). Germline loops: CDR1 MDHEN, CDR2 SYDVKM. The CDR3 extends over 17 amino acids. The V gene lost 1 base and the J gene lost 3 bases, with 18 bases spanning the gap. The CDR3 reads CASSLFPWRTDYYGYTF. CDR3 bases: TGTGCCAGCAGTTTATTTCCGTGGAGGACAGATTACTATGGCTACACCTTC.

This clonotype came up many times. The chain combines TRBV2 with TRBJ1-2; D is undetermined. V was cut by 1 base and J by 4 bases, with 13 bases left in between. The CDR3 covers 15 residues. Germline V CDR1 and CDR2: SNHLY, FYNNEI. Written as DNA, the CDR3 is TGTGCCAGCAGTGAAGAGCGGCCCTCCATCTATGGCTACACCTTC. Amino acids: CASSEERPSIYGYTF.

This clonotype occurred many times. This chain links TRBV27 with TRBJ1-1; D remains unclear. V lost 0 bases to trimming and J lost 4 bases, with 12 bases between them. The CDR3 sequence is 15 residues long. Germline V gene data show CDR1 as MNHEY and CDR2 as SMNVEV (reference sequence). The CDR3 nucleotides are TGTGCCAGCAGTTTATCCCCGGACCTCAGCACTGAAGCTTTCTTT. Translation gives CASSLSPDLSTEAFF.

On this clonotype itself: It differs at one base from a far larger clone, so likely a read error. Written as DNA, the CDR3 is TGTGCCAGCAGTTCCATGCTAGCCGCCGGGGCCTTCGACTATGGCTACATCTTC. Residues: CASSSMLAAGAFDYGYIF. The J gene is TRBJ1-2, the V gene TRBV6-9; D might be TRBD1 (5 bases). Germline CDR1 is MNHGY and CDR2 is SVAAGI. The CDR3 runs to 18 residues.

The chain recombines TRBV15 with TRBJ2-1; D may match TRBD1 or TRBD2 (6 bases each). The CDR3 contains 17 residues. Germline V lookup: CDR1 LNHNV, CDR2 YYDKDF (reference sequence). V was pared by 0 bases and J by 1 base, with 13 bases between. The CDR3 nucleotides read TGTGCCACCAGCAGAGATGGGGGGCGCGGGTCCTACAATGAGCAGTTCTTC. Protein product: CATSRDGGRGSYNEQFF.

This clonotype came up many times. The V gene is TRBV2, the J gene TRBJ2-5; D may be TRBD2 (7 bases). Trimming shortened V by 6 bases and J by 4 bases, and 18 bases separated the two germline ends. Germline-derived CDR1 and CDR2 are SNHLY and FYNNEI. There are 15 residues in the CDR3. The CDR3 DNA is TGTGCCAGCAGGGGGAGGGGGATCGACCGAGAGACCCAGTACTTC. Its translation: CASRGRGIDRETQYF. The full variable domain, with the rest looked up from reference TRBV2 and TRBJ2-5, is EPEVTQTPSHQVTQMGQEVILRCVPISNHLYFYWYRQILGQKVEFLVSFYNNEISEKSEIFDDQFSVERPDGSNFTLKIRSTKLEDSAMYFCASRGRGIDRETQYFGPGTRLLVL.

This clonotype was found many times. This chain connects TRBV29-1 to TRBJ2-6; tentative D call: TRBD2 (5 bases). CDR3 length: 13 amino acids. Germline V lookup: CDR1 SQVTM, CDR2 ANQGSEA. V gave up 4 bases and J gave up 4 bases, with 8 bases separating them. CDR3 nucleotide sequence: TGCAGCGTTGCATCGGGGGGGGCCAACGTCCTGACTTTC. It encodes CSVASGGANVLTF.

This clonotype was counted many times. The CDR3 protein is CASSPPAGEQYF. CDR3 nucleotides: TGTGCCAGCAGCCCCCCGGCGGGGGAGCAGTACTTC. The J gene is TRBJ2-7, the V gene TRBV7-9; TRBD2 is a possible D gene (6 bases). Germline V CDR1 and CDR2: SEHNR, FQNEAQ (reference sequence). The CDR3 is 12 amino acids. V was pared by 5 bases and J by 7 bases, with 12 bases between.